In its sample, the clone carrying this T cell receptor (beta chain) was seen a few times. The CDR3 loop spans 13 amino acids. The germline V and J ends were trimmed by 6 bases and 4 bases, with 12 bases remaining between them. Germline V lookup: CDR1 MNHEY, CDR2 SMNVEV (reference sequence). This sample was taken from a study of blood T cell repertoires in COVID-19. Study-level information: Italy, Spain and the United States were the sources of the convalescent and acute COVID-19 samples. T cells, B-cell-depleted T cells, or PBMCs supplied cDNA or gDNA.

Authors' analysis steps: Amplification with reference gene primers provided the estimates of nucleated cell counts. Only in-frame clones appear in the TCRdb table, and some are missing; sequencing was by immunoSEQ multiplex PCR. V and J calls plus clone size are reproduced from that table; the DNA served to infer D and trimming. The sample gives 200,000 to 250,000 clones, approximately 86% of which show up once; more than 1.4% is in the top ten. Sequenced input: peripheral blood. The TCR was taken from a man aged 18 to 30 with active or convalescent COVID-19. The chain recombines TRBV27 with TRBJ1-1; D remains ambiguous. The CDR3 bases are TGTGCCAGCAGAGCCGGGTTCCCCACTGAAGCTTTCTTT. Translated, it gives CASRAGFPTEAFF.